This entry describes one TCR beta chain. Its antigen is unknown. The PCR employed 60 Vbeta primers together with 13 Jbeta primers. The authors' processing: In a later analysis, the count reached about 80 million unique TCR beta chains, with about 11 million shared. The protocol was immunoSEQ multiplex PCR, while the TCRdb copy is restricted to in-frame clones and leaves out a portion. D and trimming come from the DNA, and the V and J calls and clone size come from that table. The sample consists of tens of thousands of clones, 81% of them appearing once. The sample originates from a study of cytomegalovirus exposure and HLA in healthy donors. Overall study context: A prior analysis found 117 million unique TCR beta sequences from around 190 million T cells. Study outcomes and limitations: For cytomegalovirus status, the classifier reportedly gave diagnoses with high specificity and sensitivity. Reportedly, HLA-A and HLA-B alleles of most subjects were accurately predicted from TCR beta.

Germline CDR1 is MNHEY and CDR2 is SMNVEV (reference sequence). This CDR3 is built from 15 residues. V lost 0 bases to trimming and J lost 2 bases; unmatched junction nucleotides: 2. The specimen sequenced was PBMCs. This clonotype was sampled from a woman aged 30 to 39 in good health and CMV-seronegative. J is TRBJ2-7 and V is TRBV27; TRBD2 aligns across 9 bases. The chain's CDR3 is CASSLSTSGAYEQYF. CDR3 bases: TGTGCCAGCAGTTTATCGACTAGCGGAGCCTACGAGCAGTACTTC.